This T cell receptor beta chain was captured in a study of cytomegalovirus exposure and HLA in healthy donors (dated by TCRdb to 2016 to 2017). In the study overall: An earlier analysis of several hundred of the donors reported 276 Gb of sequence data and 117 million unique TCR beta sequences obtained from around 170 million T cells. An early release covering roughly 600 HLA-typed donors comprised roughly 300 gigabases of sequencing data and roughly 86 million unique TCR sequences. Among the approximately 400 genotyped donors, around 79% belonged to the genetic ancestry cluster associated with self-reported Caucasian donors. The study aimed to test whether cataloging public T cell receptors could reveal signatures of past pathogen exposure. The study profiled the T cell repertoires of hundreds of subjects by immunosequencing and related them to cytomegalovirus serostatus. A separate validation cohort of roughly 130 different subjects was used in addition to the roughly 670-subject first cohort. The study combined high-throughput TCR immunosequencing, statistical association of individual TCRs with disease status, and machine learning to predict cytomegalovirus infection status. To study patterns of TCR occurrence, a later analysis re-analyzed previously published TCR beta repertoires from 666 donors and added high-resolution HLA genotyping. Rather than using new phenotypic data, the later analysis identified candidate immune exposures from TCR beta sequences and from how often those sequences occurred across donors. An earlier analysis of several hundred of the donors used high-throughput TCR beta sequencing to judge whether each TCR beta V gene segment behaved as functional or pseudogenic. Donor age, sex, ethnicity and CMV serostatus were compiled together with the repertoire data. A later genetic analysis used genome-wide SNP genotypes for 398 of the 666 donors, treating that subset as a discovery cohort. All discovery cohort repertoires had been generated on a single sequencing platform. Both class I and class II loci were covered by HLA typing, at four-digit resolution. Typing coverage differed by locus: A, B, C, DRB1 and DQB1 were typed in about 620-640 donors, DQA1 in 500 to 550, DPA1 in 600 to 610, and DPB1 in 400 to 490. A handful of DR-DQ haplotypes were handled as single units for association and clustering because linkage in the cohort was strong. Among 398 genotyped donors of the cohort, an average of roughly 240,000 unique TCR beta nucleotide sequences were sequenced per donor, roughly 20% of them non-productive.

Reading the germline V gene (reference sequence) gives CDR1 SEHNR and CDR2 FQNEAQ. From cysteine to phenylalanine, the CDR3 is 13 amino acids long. Here the CDR3 DNA is all that survives: 39 bases in frame from base 1. V lost 6 bases and J lost 2 bases, and the count of bases not matched to a germline gene is 3. The full study reports these points: The cohort was sequenced for TCR beta chains only, and without alpha or paired-chain data the features that could be detected were limited. According to a later analysis, parvovirus B19, influenza, CMV and Epstein-Barr virus appeared linked to several top co-occurrence clusters. According to a later genetic analysis, donors in an Asian-associated ancestry cluster had fewer N-insertions in productive TCRs than the approximately 630-donor mean. The only immune exposure information available for the cohort was CMV serostatus. A cluster of highly shared sequence variants was judged likely to represent a technical artifact of the sequencing pipeline. Because counts were too low, roughly 17 rarely observed V segments, including chromosome 9 orphons, were left out of the earlier analysis of 587 of the donors. A further reported finding was that TCR beta sequences accurately predicted the HLA-A and HLA-B alleles for most subjects in the first cohort. A later analysis found that most CMV-associated TCR beta chains appeared HLA-restricted, with HLA associations seemingly driven largely by CMV exposure. Three of the identified cytomegalovirus-associated TCR beta chains were confirmed in vitro to be specific for cytomegalovirus antigens. When HLA alleles, especially DR and DQ, strongly co-occurred, TCR associations were difficult to assign to individual alleles. The 87-base-pair reads could not distinguish some IMGT-functional V segments, including TRBV6-2 and TRBV6-3, so those segments were excluded. The presence/absence analyses assumed that sequencing depth was roughly uniform across donors, and that assumption may not be true. A later analysis found that TCR association rates varied across HLA loci, with DRB1 alleles showing the most associated TCRs and HLA-C alleles the fewest. Because some donors lacked HLA typing at each locus, the association tests relied only on the typed subset. In a later analysis, HLA-associated TCR beta chains showed more clonal expansion and lower generation probabilities than non-associated chains that were equally common. Linkage disequilibrium might explain the correlated functional status among segregating V segments, but an unknown experimental factor could not be ruled out. A later genetic analysis associated a missense DCLRE1C variant with V-gene and J-gene trimming of TCR beta chains, and an independent cohort replicated the association. Cytomegalovirus status was reported to be diagnosed by the classifier with high specificity and sensitivity in both the original and validation cohorts. Most TCR sequences were observed very rarely across donors, whereas some public TCRs were present in many individuals. Broadly in line with IMGT annotations, most TCR beta V segments showed up in productive rearrangements about 87% or about 30% of the time in an earlier analysis of several hundred of the donors. A total of 164 TCR beta chains were listed by the study as associated with cytomegalovirus. It was suggested by the authors that the approach could potentially be generalized to other disease states and immunological phenotypes. Specific HLA alleles were associated with more than 15,000 TCR beta sequences at a false discovery rate of 0.05 in a later analysis.

Receptor amplification or capture employed the immunoSEQ multiplex PCR assay. The multiplex PCR relied on a mix of 60 forward primers for TCR Vbeta segments and 13 reverse primers for TCR Jbeta segments. Amplification of the CDR3 region of rearranged TCR beta genes was performed with a multiplex PCR assay on genomic DNA. The Illumina HiSeq System was used to sequence the amplified TCR beta libraries as 87-base-pair reads. The original methods were these. A later analysis counted approximately 76 million unique TCR beta chains across the 550 to 800 repertoires, and some 12 million of these chains were shared by at least two donors. Raw reads were error-corrected and collapsed into unique sequences with a nearest-neighbor algorithm that merged closely related sequences to remove PCR and sequencing errors. CDR3 sequences were aligned to IMGT reference sequences to assign V, D and J gene segments. Each retained sequence needed at least a six-nucleotide match to both a V gene segment and a J gene segment. A rearrangement counted as productive if the CDR3 had no stop codons and remained in frame with V and J, and every other rearrangement counted as non-productive. Following IMGT convention, CDR3 was defined as the stretch from the second conserved V-encoded cysteine to the conserved J-encoded phenylalanine. The earlier analysis of roughly 590 of the donors excluded sequences that lacked an unambiguous match to a single V gene segment. An earlier analysis of several hundred of the donors called V segments functional above 56.7% productive rearrangements and segregating when the between-donor standard deviation exceeded 5%. To diagnose cytomegalovirus status from the catalog of TCR beta chain sequences, a statistical classification framework was built. In a later analysis, TCR nucleotide sequences were compared against IMGT/GENE-DB human TR gene sequences so that V and J genes could be assigned. Using the TCRdist pipeline, a later analysis assigned CDR3 sequences along with most-parsimonious VDJ recombination scenarios. In a later analysis, each TCR beta chain was defined by its CDR3 amino acid sequence together with its V-gene family, and reads without a unique V-gene family were excluded. As a way to deal with suspected cross-contamination and a sequencing artifact, a later analysis dropped 450 to 600 nucleotide sequences that were highly shared and had low generation probability. For each public chain, a later analysis derived a clonal expansion index from normalized ranks of inferred template counts within each repertoire. A later analysis computed generation probabilities with a VDJ recombination model fitted to out-of-frame rearrangements, and checked the results against IGoR. Hypergeometric tests were used in a later analysis to score TCR-TCR, TCR-HLA and TCR-CMV co-occurrence, with a repertoire-size bias correction applied to the TCR pairs. A later analysis estimated false discovery rates by permuting HLA or CMV assignments 20 times. In a later analysis, co-occurring TCRs were grouped using DBSCAN, with TCRdist sequence similarity added in when clustering inside HLA-allele-positive subsets. Repertoires with fewer than 30,000 or more than 120,000 public chains, plus five repertoires with anomalous nucleotide sharing, were excluded from co-occurrence clustering. TCRdb holds this immuneACCESS table with in-frame rearrangements only. Some clones are missing; in checked studies, unresolved V genes explain under half, and the rest has no known cause. V and J calls and clone size are those listed in that table; D and trimming were worked out from the DNA. Within this sample are 90,000 to 140,000 clones, with roughly 73% of them counted one time only. The top ten constitute over 6.5% of the sample.

The cohort was made up of several hundred healthy bone marrow donors. All cohort members were sampled while nominally healthy, although unrecorded immune exposures were likely present. The donor was CMV seropositive and was included in the group of approximately 300 seropositive cohort members. Each donor provided a peripheral blood sample, and peripheral blood mononuclear cells were used for TCR beta sequencing. Genomic DNA was extracted from the blood cell samples with the Qiagen DNeasy Blood Extraction Kit. This clone was seen a handful of times. The target of this receptor is not known. Per-base quality was not reported, and no clone a single base away is much larger than it.

The TCR comes from a woman in her forties in good health and CMV-seropositive. Material: PBMCs. The sequence links TRBV7-9 to TRBJ2-5, and 7 bases in between align with TRBD1. The encoded CDR3 is CASSGTDQETQYF. The DNA reads TGTGCCAGCAGTGGGACAGATCAAGAGACCCAGTACTTC.